This entry lists 23 T cell receptor beta chains sequenced from one sample in a study of cytomegalovirus exposure and HLA in healthy donors. PCR primers comprised 60 Vbeta and 13 Jbeta primers. Data came from immunoSEQ multiplex PCR; TCRdb stores just in-frame clones and leaves some out. The sample lists 50,000 to 70,000 clones, 60% to 80% occurring once. Sequencing was done on a sample of PBMCs. These receptors were collected from a man in his thirties or forties in good health and CMV-seronegative.

The V call is TRBV29-1, the J call TRBJ2-3; a possible D gene is TRBD2 (6 bases). Per germline, CDR1 SQVTM and CDR2 ANQGSEA. CDR3 size: 17 residues. Trimming pared 2 bases from V and 3 bases from J, leaving 21 bases between. The DNA for the CDR3 is TGCAGCGTTGAACAGGGAGGTTGGACCGTTGCGACAGATACGCAGTATTTT. This codes for CSVEQGGWTVATDTQYF.

The chain couples TRBV7-9 to TRBJ2-7, with 9 bases identical to TRBD1. This CDR3 contains 15 residues. Germline V lookup: CDR1 SEHNR, CDR2 FQNEAQ (reference sequence). V lost 6 bases and J lost 1; bases outside the gene matches: 7. The CDR3 loop is CASRAGTGLSYEQYF. The CDR3 nucleotides are TGTGCCAGCAGAGCCGGGACAGGGCTATCCTACGAGCAGTACTTC.

V usage is TRBV29-1 and J usage is TRBJ1-6; TRBD1 matches at 10 bases. Germline V gene sequence: CDR1 SQVTM, CDR2 ANQGSEA. V shed 7 bases, J shed 10 bases, and the junction held 7 bases outside the gene matches. This CDR3 is 13 amino acids long. CDR3 nucleotides: TGCAGCGCCCGACAGGGGGCTATGTCACCCCTCCACTTT. This translates into CSARQGAMSPLHF.

The V and J genes are TRBV18 and TRBJ1-1, with D tentatively TRBD1 (6 bases). Trimming removed 4 bases from V and 1 base from J, with 10 bases in between. The CDR3 contains 14 residues. Germline V gives CDR1 KGHSH, CDR2 LQKENI. CDR3 protein: CASSRLTGNTEAFF. CDR3 nucleotides: TGTGCCAGCTCACGACTGACAGGGAACACTGAAGCTTTCTTT.

J is TRBJ1-2 and V is TRBV2; D may be TRBD1 (5 bases). The CDR3 runs 17 residues. Germline lookup yields CDR1 SNHLY and CDR2 FYNNEI. Between the trimmed V and J ends, which lost 1 base and 3 bases, there was a span of 18 bases. CDR3 in DNA: TGTGCCAGCAGTGAAGGTCTTGCCGGGGGGAAGGACTATGGCTACACCTTC. This translates into CASSEGLAGGKDYGYTF.

This rearrangement joins TRBV28 to TRBJ1-4; the D is unclear. CDR1 and CDR2 from the germline V gene are MDHEN and SYDVKM. CDR3 length equals 16 residues. Trimming pared 6 bases from V and 5 bases from J, leaving 19 bases between. The CDR3 sequence is CASRDSGYLENEKLFF. The CDR3 nucleotides are TGTGCCAGCAGGGACTCGGGTTATTTGGAGAATGAAAAACTGTTTTTT.

In this sample, this clone turned up many times. The chain links TRBV7-2 to TRBJ2-7; 7 positions agree with TRBD1. Losses at the gene ends were 5 bases for V and 5 bases for J; bases not matched to a gene: 9. Germline V CDR1 and CDR2: SGHTA, FQGNSA. This CDR3 is built from 14 residues. The CDR3 reads CASSLTGTFNEQYF. The CDR3 region has the DNA TGTGCCAGCAGCCTGACAGGGACCTTCAACGAGCAGTACTTC.

This chain joins TRBV4-1 and TRBJ2-1; 7 bases line up with TRBD2. Germline V gene data show CDR1 as MGHRA and CDR2 as YSYEKL. The CDR3 covers 16 residues. J was trimmed by 0 bases and V by 0 bases; bases with no gene match: 2. The CDR3: CASSQEGGNSYNEQFF. CDR3 in DNA: TGCGCCAGCAGCCAAGAGGGGGGGAACTCCTACAATGAGCAGTTCTTC.

The rearrangement joins TRBV5-5 to TRBJ1-6; D gene unclear. Germline CDR1 SGHKS, CDR2 YYEKEE (reference sequence). The length of the CDR3 is 13 residues. Trimming removed 4 bases from V and 8 bases from J, with 10 bases in between. This chain's CDR3 is CASSLNLDSPLHF. The CDR3 DNA reads TGTGCCAGCAGCCTAAACCTGGATTCACCCCTCCACTTT.

CDR3 region: CSVVLGSYEQYF. Here the CDR3 DNA reads TGCAGCGTTGTGCTCGGGTCCTACGAGCAGTACTTC. This chain joins TRBV29-1 and TRBJ2-7; D not certain. Trimming shortened V by 4 bases and J by 1 base, and 8 bases separated the two germline ends. CDR1 is SQVTM and CDR2 is ANQGSEA in the germline V gene. CDR3 size: 12 residues.

V gene TRBV9 combines with J gene TRBJ2-2, with D perhaps TRBD2 (5 bases). V was pared by 0 bases and J by 4 bases, with 10 bases between. The CDR3 totals 15 residues. Germline V lookup: CDR1 SGDLS, CDR2 YYNGEE. CDR3 sequence (DNA): TGTGCCAGCAGCGTAGGCCCGAGCGGCACCGGGGAGCTGTTTTTT. Protein product: CASSVGPSGTGELFF.

The chain recombines TRBV19 with TRBJ1-1; D is perhaps TRBD1 (5 bases). The germline gives CDR1 LNHDA, CDR2 SQIVND (reference sequence). The CDR3 is 15 amino acids. Trimming removed 5 bases at V and 1 base at J, with 14 bases between. The CDR3 loop reads CASSPLGAGNTEAFF. In DNA, the CDR3 is TGTGCCAGTAGTCCCTTAGGGGCTGGGAACACTGAAGCTTTCTTT.

J is TRBJ1-5 and V is TRBV6-5; a weak D match, TRBD1 (6 bases). The CDR3 length is 13 residues. The V gene lost 6 bases and the J gene lost 5 bases, with 11 bases spanning the gap. Germline lookup yields CDR1 MNHEY and CDR2 SVGAGI. CDR3 protein: CASSTGRHQPQHF. The CDR3 DNA reads as TGTGCCAGCAGCACAGGGAGACATCAGCCCCAGCATTTT.

The chain couples TRBV30 to TRBJ2-2; D gene unclear. The CDR3 has 14 residues. V lost 7 bases and J 2 bases, leaving 14 bases between the germline ends. Germline V lookup: CDR1 GTSNPN, CDR2 SVGIG (reference sequence). The CDR3 sequence: CASFSDINTGELFF. DNA for the CDR3: TGTGCCTCGTTCTCCGACATCAACACCGGGGAGCTGTTTTTT.

J is TRBJ2-3 and V is TRBV7-2, with TRBD2 matching 8 bases. Germline assignment: CDR1 SGHTA and CDR2 FQGNSA. Trimming removed 3 bases from V and 4 bases from J; junction bases left unmatched: 9. The CDR3 is 16 amino acids. The CDR3 DNA reads as TGTGCCAGCAGCTTGGCGTCCGGGGGGGCCCCAGATACGCAGTATTTT. It yields the protein CASSLASGGAPDTQYF.

The rearrangement uses TRBV29-1 and TRBJ1-4; unclear D gene. Trimming stripped 8 bases from V and 4 bases from J, with 20 bases between. The CDR3 totals 15 residues. Germline-derived CDR1 and CDR2 are SQVTM and ANQGSEA. CDR3 in amino acids: CSPPEGGRYNEKLFF. The CDR3, as DNA: TGCAGCCCACCGGAGGGTGGCAGATATAATGAAAAACTGTTTTTT. The full variable domain, with the rest looked up from reference TRBV29-1 and TRBJ1-4, is SAVISQKPSRDICQRGTSLTIQCQVDSQVTMMFWYRQQPGQSLTLIATANQGSEATYESGFVIDKFPISRPNLTFSTLTVSNMSPEDSSIYLCSPPEGGRYNEKLFFGSGTQLSVL.

This chain links TRBV5-1 with TRBJ2-3; 15 nucleotides match TRBD2. The ends lost 4 bases at V and 2 bases at J; junction bases unmatched: 5. The CDR3 consists of 17 residues. Per germline, CDR1 SGHRS and CDR2 YFSETQ. Here the CDR3 DNA reads TGCGCCAGCAGCCGTGGGACTAGCGGGGGGACCACAGATACGCAGTATTTT. Protein sequence: CASSRGTSGGTTDTQYF.

The chain joins TRBV30 to TRBJ1-1, with 8 bases identical to TRBD1. Germline CDR1 and CDR2: GTSNPN and SVGIG (reference sequence). Germline trimming cut 5 bases from V and 2 bases from J; bases unmatched to any gene: 4. The CDR3 length is 13 residues. This CDR3 is CAWGQGPNTEAFF. CDR3 DNA: TGTGCCTGGGGACAGGGCCCCAACACTGAAGCTTTCTTT.

This chain links TRBV4-1 with TRBJ2-1, with 8 bases fitting TRBD1. This CDR3 is built from 17 residues. V trimming: 4 bases; J trimming: 3 bases; junction bases outside the gene matches: 11. Germline V gives CDR1 MGHRA, CDR2 YSYEKL. Written as DNA, the CDR3 is TGCGCCAGCAGCCGCTCTTCCGGGACAGGCCACTACAATGAGCAGTTCTTC. As protein: CASSRSSGTGHYNEQFF.

This clone was picked up a small number of times. The gene calls are TRBV4-2 and TRBJ1-3; D remains unclear. Per the germline V gene, CDR1 is LGHNA and CDR2 is YNFKEQ. Trimming stripped 4 bases from V and 0 bases from J, with 16 bases between. This CDR3 spans 17 amino acids. The CDR3 protein is CASSPTGIQDSGNTIYF. The CDR3 nucleotides read TGTGCCAGCAGCCCGACCGGGATCCAGGACTCTGGAAACACCATATATTTT.

This sequence joins TRBV13 and TRBJ1-6; D possibly corresponds to TRBD1 (6 bases). Germline assignment: CDR1 PRHDT and CDR2 FYEKMQ (reference sequence). This CDR3 is 14 amino acids long. V lost 3 bases, J lost 6 bases, and 9 bases lay in between. In DNA, the CDR3 is TGTGCCAGCAGCTTGGGACAATCTAATTCACCCCTCCACTTT. Translated, it gives CASSLGQSNSPLHF.

J is TRBJ1-1 and V is TRBV7-9; D remains unclear. The CDR3 loop spans 15 amino acids. V dropped 1 base and J dropped 3 bases, with 12 bases sitting between them. Germline CDR1 SEHNR, CDR2 FQNEAQ (reference sequence). In DNA form, the CDR3 reads TGTGCCAGCAGCTTAGTTTCCGGGTTTGACACTGAAGCTTTCTTT. Its translation: CASSLVSGFDTEAFF. The variable domain in full, completed from reference TRBV7-9 and TRBJ1-1, reads DTGVSQNPRHKITKRGQNVTFRCDPISEHNRLYWYRQTLGQGPEFLTYFQNEAQLEKSRLLSDRFSAERPKGSFSTLEIQRTEQGDSAMYLCASSLVSGFDTEAFFGQGTRLTVV.

The V call is TRBV2, the J call TRBJ2-3; the D gene is possibly TRBD1 (6 bases). The germline V and J ends were trimmed by 3 bases and 5 bases, with 15 bases remaining between them. CDR3 length: 15 amino acids. Germline V gives CDR1 SNHLY, CDR2 FYNNEI. CDR3 sequence: CASSDEGELGDTQYF. CDR3 in DNA: TGTGCCAGCAGTGACGAGGGGGAGTTGGGAGATACGCAGTATTTT.